This T cell receptor (beta chain) was found in a study of regulatory dendritic cells for organ transplantation. Trimming left V 4 bases short and J 7 bases short, with 21 bases between. Germline values: CDR1 MNHEY, CDR2 SVGAGI. The CDR3 has 16 residues. Here immunoSEQ multiplex PCR was the method, and the copy in TCRdb shows in-frame clones only, minus some. The sample yields under 40,000 clones, about 89% seen once. V is TRBV6-5 and J is TRBJ2-3, with TRBD1 as a possible D gene (7 bases). What was sequenced was naive CD8+ T cells from blood. This sample's subset: CD45RA+ naive T cells. The TCR was taken from a human donor in good health. Here the CDR3 DNA reads TGTGCCAGCAGTTGGACTATGACAGGGCCTGGGCATACGCAGTATTTT. As protein: CASSWTMTGPGHTQYF.